The clone carrying this T cell receptor (beta chain) was detected a few times. Its target is unknown. The entry originates in a study of vaccination and CD4 T cells after COVID-19. Overall study context: Each convalescent patient was PCR positive for SARS-CoV-2 on nasal swab; 10 or so cases were mild and one severe. Stimuli were overlapping spike peptide pools of SARS-CoV-2 and three common cold coronaviruses (HCoV-NL63, HCoV-OC43, HCoV-229E).

Treatment reported: roughly nine-day PBMC culture with coronavirus spike peptide pools or control peptides (ViraFEST assay). Half-medium changes with fresh IL-2 medium occurred on days 3 and 7. After about ten days of culture, CD4+ T cells were negatively selected. Germline assignment: CDR1 LNHNV and CDR2 YYDKDF (reference sequence). This CDR3 is 16 amino acids long. The V gene end was trimmed by 3 bases and the J gene end by 3 bases; junction bases not matched to a gene: 8. Cultured CD4+ T-cell DNA underwent Oncomine TCR Beta short-read sequencing. TCRdb independently ran MiXCR on the PCR reads; one entry per CDR3 protein. The sample holds 15,000 to 20,000 distinct CDR3 sequences, 30% to 35% seen once.

Input material: cultured CD4+ T cells from blood. The rearrangement joins TRBV15 to TRBJ2-3, with TRBD2 matching over 8 bases. The clonotype was recovered from a human donor with COVID-19. The DNA for the CDR3 is TGTGCCACCAGCAGGGATTCCGGGAGGGCGACAGATACGCAGTATTTT. It yields the protein CATSRDSGRATDTQYF.